A single sample is the source of the 10 T cell receptor beta chains below, sequenced in a study of identical twins. TCRdb reanalysed the 5' RACE reads using MiXCR and keeps one entry per CDR3 protein. The sample carries 750,000 to 950,000 distinct CDR3 sequences, 9% to 15% recorded once. The same sample was also studied in work on yellow fever vaccine responses in identical twins.

Specimen: PBMCs. The receptors were sampled from a woman under 30 in good health.

This rearrangement joins TRBV20-1 to TRBJ2-1, with 12 bases lining up with TRBD2. The CDR3 totals 14 residues. The V segment lost 6 bases and the J segment 3 bases; nucleotides outside the gene matches: 3. Germline V gene data show CDR1 as DFQATT and CDR2 as SNEGSKA (reference sequence). The CDR3 spells CSATTSGGYNEQFF. The CDR3 nucleotides read TGCAGTGCCACGACTAGCGGGGGCTACAATGAGCAGTTCTTC.

This clonotype was seen more than once but under ten times. The V gene is TRBV3-1, the J gene TRBJ2-7; unclear D gene. Trimming took off 4 bases at V and 0 bases at J, with 7 bases between the two ends. CDR1 and CDR2 from the germline V gene are LGHDT and YNNKEL (reference sequence). The CDR3 is 13 residues long. CDR3 coding DNA: TGTGCCAGCAGCCTGAAGACCTCCTACGAGCAGTACTTC. Encoded protein: CASSLKTSYEQYF.

This clonotype was seen only a few times. The chain links TRBV10-3 to TRBJ1-1; TRBD1 matches at 8 bases. Trimming at V came to 3 bases and at J to 0 bases, leaving 3 bases not matched to a gene. Germline values: CDR1 ENHRY, CDR2 SYGVKD. The CDR3 loop spans 15 amino acids. CDR3 in amino acids: CAISDRGRVNTEAFF. CDR3 DNA sequence: TGTGCCATCAGTGACAGGGGGCGCGTGAACACTGAAGCTTTCTTT.

The chain couples TRBV6-5 to TRBJ2-3, with TRBD2 matching 9 bases. This CDR3 contains 18 residues. In germline, CDR1 is MNHEY, CDR2 SVGAGI. With V trimmed by 4 bases and J by 1 base, 12 bases remained unmatched. The CDR3 here is CASSLGLAGPTRTDTQYF. Here the CDR3 DNA reads TGTGCCAGCAGTTTGGGGCTAGCGGGGCCAACCCGCACAGATACGCAGTATTTT.

Worth noting for this clonotype: An end of the junction differs from the germline gene, which may be a read error. The chain uses TRBV20-1 and TRBJ2-2; weak D call: TRBD1 (6 bases). Germline CDR1 DFQATT, CDR2 SNEGSKA (reference sequence). The CDR3 sequence is 16 residues long. CDR3 nucleotide sequence: TGCTGTGCTAGAGATATAAGGGGGACCTTCTCCGGGGAGCTGTTTTTT. It yields the protein CCARDIRGTFSGELFF.

This clonotype was counted between two and nine times. The chain joins TRBV7-6 to TRBJ2-3, with D unclear. CDR3 length: 14 amino acids. Germline V lookup: CDR1 SGHVS, CDR2 FNYEAQ. With 2 bases removed from V and 1 base from J, the gap between germline ends came to 7 bases. CDR3 loop: CASSLPTGTDTQYF. CDR3 coding DNA: TGTGCCAGCAGCTTACCTACCGGCACAGATACGCAGTATTTT.

The chain couples TRBV20-1 to TRBJ1-2; 8 positions match TRBD1. Germline CDR1 reads DFQATT; CDR2 reads SNEGSKA (reference sequence). Trimming cost V 1 base and J 7 bases; bases outside gene matches: 5. The length of the CDR3 is 13 residues. Written as DNA, the CDR3 is TGCAGTGCTAGAGGACAGGGGACATCTGGCTACACCTTC. Protein sequence: CSARGQGTSGYTF.

The rearrangement joins TRBV20-1 to TRBJ2-7, with D hard to call. The germline V and J ends were trimmed by 3 bases and 3 bases, with 9 bases remaining between them. Germline V gene lookup returns CDR1 DFQATT and CDR2 SNEGSKA (reference sequence). The CDR3 consists of 12 residues. CDR3 sequence: CSASGRVYEQYF. CDR3 in DNA: TGCAGTGCTAGCGGAAGGGTCTACGAGCAGTACTTC.

CDR3 protein: CASSPGITNEKLFF. CDR3 sequence (DNA): TGTGCCAGCAGCCCAGGGATTACTAATGAAAAACTGTTTTTT. This sequence joins TRBV6-1 and TRBJ1-4, with D perhaps matching TRBD1 (5 bases). With 6 bases removed from V and 2 bases from J, the gap between germline ends came to 10 bases. This CDR3 contains 14 residues. Germline V lookup: CDR1 MNHNS, CDR2 SASEGT.

This clonotype was counted a few times. The chain links TRBV24-1 to TRBJ2-1; 10 nucleotides match TRBD2. Germline V lookup: CDR1 KGHDR, CDR2 SFDVKD. The CDR3 has 14 amino acids. Germline trimming cut 5 bases from V and 13 bases from J; bases unmatched to any gene: 10. CDR3 bases: TGTGCCACCAGTGGAAGCCCCAGGACTAGCGGACAGTTCTTC. Residues: CATSGSPRTSGQFF.